This TCR beta chain was identified in a study of blood T cell repertoires in COVID-19. This clone was seen only once. The length of the CDR3 is 13 residues. J gave up 7 bases and V 6 bases, and 6 bases lay outside the gene matches. The germline V gene has CDR1 SNHLY and CDR2 FYNNEI. Original methodology: Amplifying reference gene primers gave estimates of nucleated cell counts. Only in-frame clones appear in the TCRdb table, and some are missing; sequencing was by immunoSEQ multiplex PCR. From that table come the V and J calls and clone size; the DNA was used to work out D and trimming. The sample holds under 50,000 clones, 80% to 90% seen once.

Sequencing used peripheral blood. The clonotype was recovered from a human donor in a cohort sampled during active COVID-19. The rearrangement joins TRBV2 to TRBJ1-5; TRBD1 aligns across 7 bases. The CDR3 loop is CASRLTGDQPQHF. The CDR3 DNA is TGTGCCAGCAGGTTAACAGGGGACCAGCCCCAGCATTTT.